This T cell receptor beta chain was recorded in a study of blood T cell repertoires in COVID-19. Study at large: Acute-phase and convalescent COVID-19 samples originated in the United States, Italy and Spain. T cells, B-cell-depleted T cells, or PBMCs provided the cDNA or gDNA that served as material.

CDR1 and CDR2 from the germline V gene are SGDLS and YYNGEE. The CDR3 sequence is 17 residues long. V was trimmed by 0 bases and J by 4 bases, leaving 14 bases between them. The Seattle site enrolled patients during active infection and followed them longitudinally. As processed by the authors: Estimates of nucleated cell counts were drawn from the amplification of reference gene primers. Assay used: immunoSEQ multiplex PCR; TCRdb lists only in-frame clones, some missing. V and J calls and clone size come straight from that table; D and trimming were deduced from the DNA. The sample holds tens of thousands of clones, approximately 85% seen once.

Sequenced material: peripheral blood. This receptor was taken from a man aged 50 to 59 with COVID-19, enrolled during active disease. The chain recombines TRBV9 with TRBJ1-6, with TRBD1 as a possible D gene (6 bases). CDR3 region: CASSVEDRVKYNSPLHF. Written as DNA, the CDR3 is TGTGCCAGCAGCGTAGAGGACAGAGTCAAATATAATTCACCCCTCCACTTT.